The rows below give T cell receptor beta chains drawn from one sample of a study of shared clonotypes between healthy human individuals. Profiling relied on immunoSEQ multiplex PCR, and the TCRdb table lists in-frame clones only, not all of them. The sample holds over a million clones, around 76% seen once. Sample: memory CD4+ T cells sorted from blood. These receptors originate from a man younger than 35 in good health. The CDR3 runs from the conserved cysteine through the conserved F or W. D genes are given only for firm matches. Not all rows give a size; the values are once, few, many and, for expanded clones, a class.

J: TRBJ1-4; size: -; D: -; length: 14; V: TRBV7-9; CDR3: CASSSATGWVTLFF; DNA: TGTGCCAGCAGCTCAGCCACAGGGTGGGTTACCCTGTTTTTT
J: TRBJ2-2; size: -; D: -; length: 16; V: TRBV2; CDR3: CASSSVSGATTGELFF; DNA: TGTGCCAGCAGTTCTGTTAGCGGCGCGACTACCGGGGAGCTGTTTTTT
J: TRBJ1-2; size: few; D: -; length: 18; V: TRBV16; CDR3: CASSQSVVGRGPIYGYTF; DNA: TGTGCCAGCAGCCAATCGGTCGTCGGCAGGGGACCGATTTATGGCTACACCTTC
J: TRBJ1-1; size: -; D: -; length: 14; V: TRBV6-5; CDR3: CASKTPGGNTEAFF; DNA: TGTGCCAGCAAGACCCCAGGCGGAAACACTGAAGCTTTCTTT
J: TRBJ2-2; size: -; D: -; length: 13; V: TRBV5-1; CDR3: CASSQGRTGELFF; DNA: TGCGCCAGCAGCCAGGGACGGACCGGGGAGCTGTTTTTT
J: TRBJ1-1; size: -; D: -; length: 13; V: TRBV19; CDR3: CASSQQMNTEAFF; DNA: TGTGCCAGTAGCCAACAAATGAACACTGAAGCTTTCTTT
J: TRBJ1-1; size: -; D: -; length: 13; V: TRBV11-2; CDR3: CASSPQGNTEAFF; DNA: TGTGCCAGCAGCCCACAGGGGAACACTGAAGCTTTCTTT
J: TRBJ1-6; size: few; D: -; length: 14; V: TRBV30; CDR3: CAWGLRSYNSPLHF; DNA: TGTGCCTGGGGCCTCAGGTCCTATAATTCACCCCTCCACTTT
J: TRBJ2-7; size: -; D: -; length: 15; V: TRBV5-1; CDR3: CASSLGAIGPYEQYF; DNA: TGCGCCAGCAGCTTGGGGGCCATAGGCCCCTACGAGCAGTACTTC
J: TRBJ2-5; size: -; D: TRBD2; length: 15; V: TRBV5-1; CDR3: CASRPSGGSQETQYF; DNA: TGCGCCAGCAGGCCTAGCGGGGGTTCTCAAGAGACCCAGTACTTC
J: TRBJ2-1; size: -; D: -; length: 19; V: TRBV19; CDR3: CASSHSFSVSGSSYNEQFF; DNA: TGTGCCAGTAGCCACAGTTTTTCAGTTAGCGGTAGCTCCTACAATGAGCAGTTCTTC
J: TRBJ1-5; size: -; D: -; length: 15; V: TRBV6-6; CDR3: CASSSSWTSNQPQHF; DNA: TGTGCCAGCAGTTCCTCATGGACTAGCAATCAGCCCCAGCATTTT
J: TRBJ2-7; size: once; D: TRBD2; length: 16; V: TRBV10-3; CDR3: CAIRGLAGGNIYEQYF; DNA: TGTGCCATCAGGGGACTAGCGGGAGGGAATATCTACGAGCAGTACTTC
J: TRBJ1-6; size: many; D: -; length: 15; V: TRBV6-5; CDR3: CASSYKGSGLSPLHF; DNA: TGTGCCAGCAGTTATAAAGGGTCCGGCCTTTCACCCCTCCACTTT
J: TRBJ1-6; size: -; D: -; length: 15; V: TRBV25-1; CDR3: CASSEYRGYNSPLHF; DNA: TGTGCCAGCAGTGAATATAGGGGATATAATTCACCCCTCCACTTT
J: TRBJ1-6; size: few; D: -; length: 14; V: TRBV28; CDR3: CASANGGYESPLHF; DNA: TGTGCCAGCGCCAATGGGGGTTATGAGTCACCCCTCCACTTT
J: TRBJ1-2; size: -; D: -; length: 13; V: TRBV5-6; CDR3: CASSWRTAYGYTF; DNA: TGTGCCAGCAGTTGGCGGACAGCATATGGCTACACCTTC
J: TRBJ2-4; size: -; D: TRBD2; length: 18; V: TRBV4-2; CDR3: CASSPYGTSGGAKNIQYF; DNA: TGTGCCAGCAGCCCCTACGGGACTAGCGGCGGAGCCAAAAACATTCAGTACTTC
J: TRBJ2-5; size: -; D: -; length: 17; V: TRBV10-3; CDR3: CAISESGEGLTKETQYF; DNA: TGTGCCATCAGTGAGTCAGGCGAGGGACTTACTAAAGAGACCCAGTACTTC
J: TRBJ2-7; size: -; D: TRBD1; length: 14; V: TRBV5-1; CDR3: CASSLGTGGYEQYF; DNA: TGCGCCAGCAGCTTGGGGACAGGGGGCTACGAGCAGTACTTC
J: TRBJ1-2; size: many; D: TRBD1; length: 14; V: TRBV6-1; CDR3: CASSQSRTGDGYTF; DNA: TGTGCCAGCAGCCAATCAAGGACAGGGGATGGCTACACCTTC
J: TRBJ2-7; size: -; D: -; length: 13; V: TRBV5-1; CDR3: CASSLSGAHEQYF; DNA: TGCGCCAGCAGCTTGTCGGGGGCCCACGAGCAGTACTTC
J: TRBJ2-3; size: few; D: -; length: 16; V: TRBV7-2; CDR3: CASSLAYGPSTDTQYF; DNA: TGTGCCAGCAGCTTAGCTTACGGGCCTAGCACAGATACGCAGTATTTT
J: TRBJ2-2; size: once; D: -; length: 13; V: TRBV7-2; CDR3: CASREALTGELFF; DNA: TGTGCCAGCAGAGAGGCCCTCACCGGGGAGCTGTTTTTT
J: TRBJ2-7; size: -; D: TRBD1; length: 16; V: TRBV7-9; CDR3: CASSLVFRTGGYEQYF; DNA: TGTGCCAGCAGCTTAGTATTTCGGACAGGGGGCTACGAGCAGTACTTC
J: TRBJ2-2; size: many; D: -; length: 15; V: TRBV7-9; CDR3: CASSLGGIPTGELFF; DNA: TGTGCCAGCAGCTTGGGCGGGATTCCCACCGGGGAGCTGTTTTTT
J: TRBJ2-5; size: -; D: TRBD2; length: 17; V: TRBV11-2; CDR3: CASSLTVAGGPRETQYF; DNA: TGTGCCAGCAGCTTAACCGTAGCGGGAGGGCCCAGGGAGACCCAGTACTTC
J: TRBJ1-4; size: -; D: -; length: 14; V: TRBV11-2; CDR3: CASSFVVMSEKLFF; DNA: TGTGCCAGCAGCTTTGTGGTTATGTCTGAAAAACTGTTTTTT
J: TRBJ1-2; size: -; D: -; length: 14; V: TRBV9; CDR3: CASSVEAHNYGYTF; DNA: TGTGCCAGCAGCGTAGAGGCACACAACTATGGCTACACCTTC
J: TRBJ2-7; size: -; D: -; length: 15; V: TRBV6-5; CDR3: CASSNPGLRIYEQYF; DNA: TGTGCCAGCAGTAACCCTGGGCTACGAATCTACGAGCAGTACTTC
J: TRBJ1-6; size: -; D: -; length: 17; V: TRBV18; CDR3: CASSPPGGSPYNSPLHF; DNA: TGTGCCAGCTCACCACCAGGGGGATCCCCGTATAATTCACCCCTCCACTTT
J: TRBJ2-5; size: -; D: -; length: 14; V: TRBV11-3; CDR3: CASSLSPHQETQYF; DNA: TGTGCCAGCAGCCTTTCTCCCCACCAAGAGACCCAGTACTTC
J: TRBJ2-7; size: -; D: TRBD2; length: 15; V: TRBV2; CDR3: CASDGLAGGLGEQYF; DNA: TGTGCCAGCGATGGGTTGGCGGGGGGTCTAGGCGAGCAGTACTTC
J: TRBJ1-1; size: few; D: TRBD1; length: 16; V: TRBV5-4; CDR3: CASTPYRGGLNTEAFF; DNA: TGTGCCAGCACACCGTACAGGGGGGGGCTCAACACTGAAGCTTTCTTT
J: TRBJ2-7; size: -; D: -; length: 14; V: TRBV6-6; CDR3: CASSYGQGSGEQYF; DNA: TGTGCCAGCAGTTACGGGCAGGGGTCCGGCGAGCAGTACTTC
J: TRBJ1-5; size: -; D: -; length: 17; V: TRBV5-1; CDR3: CASSLYPIGGGNQPQHF; DNA: TGCGCCAGCAGCTTGTACCCCATAGGGGGTGGCAATCAGCCCCAGCATTTT
J: TRBJ2-3; size: once; D: TRBD1; length: 16; V: TRBV27; CDR3: CASSFKRQGATDTQYF; DNA: TGTGCCAGCAGTTTTAAACGACAGGGGGCCACAGATACGCAGTATTTT
J: TRBJ2-5; size: -; D: -; length: 13; V: TRBV18; CDR3: CASSPPSSETQYF; DNA: TGTGCCAGCTCACCACCTAGTTCGGAGACCCAGTACTTC
J: TRBJ2-7; size: -; D: -; length: 15; V: TRBV11-3; CDR3: CASSLEPPGPHEQYF; DNA: TGTGCCAGCAGCTTAGAACCCCCAGGGCCCCACGAGCAGTACTTC
J: TRBJ1-4; size: -; D: TRBD1; length: 17; V: TRBV29-1; CDR3: CSVAGTGGRGLNEKLFF; DNA: TGCAGCGTTGCCGGGACAGGGGGAAGAGGGCTTAATGAAAAACTGTTTTTT
J: TRBJ2-3; size: -; D: TRBD2; length: 16; V: TRBV9; CDR3: CASSELGLGGKDTQYF; DNA: TGTGCCAGCAGCGAATTGGGACTAGGAGGTAAAGATACGCAGTATTTT
J: TRBJ1-4; size: -; D: -; length: 14; V: TRBV6-6; CDR3: CASSYLRTNEKLFF; DNA: TGTGCCAGCAGTTACTTACGGACGAATGAAAAACTGTTTTTT
J: TRBJ2-2; size: once; D: TRBD1; length: 14; V: TRBV7-9; CDR3: CASSLLQGSGELFF; DNA: TGTGCCAGCAGCCTACTACAGGGGTCCGGGGAGCTGTTTTTT
J: TRBJ2-1; size: few; D: TRBD2; length: 17; V: TRBV6-1; CDR3: CASSAGTSGSSYNEQFF; DNA: TGTGCCAGCAGTGCCGGGACTAGCGGGAGCTCCTACAATGAGCAGTTCTTC
J: TRBJ2-1; size: -; D: -; length: 14; V: TRBV18; CDR3: CASSPNIHNNEQFF; DNA: TGTGCCAGCTCACCAAACATTCACAACAATGAGCAGTTCTTC
J: TRBJ2-1; size: -; D: -; length: 14; V: TRBV5-6; CDR3: CASSSPRFANEQFF; DNA: TGTGCCAGCAGCTCTCCGAGATTTGCCAATGAGCAGTTCTTC
J: TRBJ1-2; size: few; D: -; length: 14; V: TRBV9; CDR3: CASSVDPGSYGYTF; DNA: TGTGCCAGCAGCGTAGATCCGGGGAGCTATGGCTACACCTTC
J: TRBJ2-2; size: -; D: -; length: 14; V: TRBV11-2; CDR3: CASTTRHGGGELFF; DNA: TGTGCCAGCACCACAAGACATGGGGGCGGGGAGCTGTTTTTT